This is a list of T cell receptor beta chains from one sample in a study of a mutant IDH1 vaccine in newly diagnosed glioma. These receptors' antigens are unknown. Sequencing used immunoSEQ multiplex PCR; TCRdb keeps in-frame clones, though not all of them. The sample carries 57,000 or so clones, roughly four fifths recorded once. The specimen was PBMCs, collected from a glioma patient whose treatment included an IDH1 peptide vaccine. The receptors were sampled from a man aged 30 to 45 with glioma. Both conserved end residues are part of each CDR3. D genes are given only for firm matches. Rows give clone size only sometimes, using once, few, many, or a class for an expanded clone.

V	J	D	size	DNA	CDR3
TRBV6-6	TRBJ1-3	TRBD1	-	TGTGCCAGCAGTTACCATGACAGGGGAGGAAACACCATATATTTT	CASSYHDRGGNTIYF
TRBV27	TRBJ1-4	-	-	TGTGCCAGCAGTACCAATCGGGAGGGTGAAAAACTGTTTTTT	CASSTNREGEKLFF
TRBV5-6	TRBJ2-7	-	-	TGTGCCAGCAGCTTGTTGTACAGGACTAATACTTACGATCGGTACTTC	CASSLLYRTNTYDRYF
TRBV9	TRBJ1-1	TRBD1	-	TGTGCCAGCAGCGAACAGGGGAAGAACACTGAAGCTTTCTTT	CASSEQGKNTEAFF
TRBV19	TRBJ1-2	-	once	TGTGCCAGTAGTACCCGGGGAGGGGGAATGTCTAACTATGGCTACACCTTC	CASSTRGGGMSNYGYTF
TRBV27	TRBJ1-2	TRBD1	-	TGTGCCAGCAGTTTATATTGGGTAGGGGGCGGTGGGTATGGCTACACCTTC	CASSLYWVGGGGYGYTF
TRBV30	TRBJ2-4	TRBD1	-	TGTGCCTGGAGCCCAGGACAGGGCCTAGCCAAAAACATTCAGTACTTC	CAWSPGQGLAKNIQYF
TRBV7-2	TRBJ1-5	TRBD1	-	TGTGCCAGCAGCTTCGACAGGGGGCCAGGCAATCAGCCCCAGCATTTT	CASSFDRGPGNQPQHF
TRBV9	TRBJ1-4	-	-	TGTGCCAGCAGCGCCTACAGTGCAACTAATGAAAAACTGTTTTTT	CASSAYSATNEKLFF
TRBV25-1	TRBJ1-1	-	-	TGTGCCAGCAGTGAATGGGAGGGGTTGAACACTGAAGCTTTCTTT	CASSEWEGLNTEAFF
TRBV7-6	TRBJ2-7	-	-	TGTGCCAGCAGCTTAGAGGGGCTCGAGCAGTACTTC	CASSLEGLEQYF
TRBV7-8	TRBJ2-7	TRBD1	few	TGTGCCAGCAGCGAAGGACAGGCCTACGAGCAGTACTTC	CASSEGQAYEQYF